Presented here are 13 T cell receptor beta chains from one specimen sequenced in a study of vaccination and CD4 T cells after COVID-19. As to treatment: roughly 10-day PBMC culture with coronavirus spike peptide pools or control peptides (ViraFEST assay). Their cognate antigens are unknown. CD4+ T cells that had been cultured provided DNA sequenced with the Oncomine TCR Beta short-read assay. TCRdb reanalysed the PCR reads using MiXCR and keeps one entry per CDR3 protein. The sample has several thousand distinct CDR3 sequences; about 70% are singletons. The source was cultured CD4+ T cells from blood, collected after SARS-CoV-2 vaccination. The receptors derive from a human donor with COVID-19.

V and J are TRBV20-1 and TRBJ2-5, with a tentative D call TRBD1 (5 bases). Germline values: CDR1 DFQATT, CDR2 SNEGSKA (reference sequence). This CDR3 is built from 14 residues. V lost 3 bases and J 5 bases, leaving 16 bases between the germline ends. CDR3 residues: CSASQIAGSETQYF. CDR3 sequence (DNA): TGCAGTGCTAGTCAAATTGCAGGGTCGGAGACCCAGTACTTC.

The chain has TRBV14 and TRBJ1-6; perhaps TRBD1 as D (5 bases). Germline V gene sequence: CDR1 SGHDN, CDR2 FVKESK. The CDR3 runs to 15 residues. Trimming took off 3 bases at V and 0 bases at J, with 6 bases between the two ends. In nucleotides, the CDR3 is TGTGCCAGCAGCCAGCAGGGCTCCTATAATTCACCCCTCCACTTT. Amino acids: CASSQQGSYNSPLHF.

The chain uses TRBV6-5 and TRBJ2-5; D gene ambiguous. The CDR3 contains 14 residues. The V gene's germline CDR1 is MNHEY and CDR2 SVGAGI. V was clipped by 0 bases and J by 4 bases, with 9 bases between them. The CDR3 coding sequence is TGTGCCAGCAGTTACTCGAGTATCGGAGAGACCCAGTACTTC. Translating it yields CASSYSSIGETQYF.

Points on this clonotype: This is likely a read error, given that the CDR3 carries no conserved phenylalanine or tryptophan at its end. This chain uses TRBV2 with TRBJ1-6, with a weak D call TRBD1 (5 bases). The V gene lost 7 bases and the J gene lost 5 bases, with 18 bases spanning the gap. CDR1 is SNHLY and CDR2 is FYNNEI in the germline V gene. The CDR3 is made up of 16 amino acids. The CDR3 DNA sequence: TGTGCCAGCACCCCGGACACTTCCTCTAATAATTCACCCCTCCACTCT. Residues: CASTPDTSSNNSPLHS.

This chain links TRBV20-1 with TRBJ2-3; 10 bases are shared with TRBD2. The CDR3 spans 17 residues. Germline CDR1 and CDR2: DFQATT and SNEGSKA (reference sequence). The trim removed 0 bases at V and 6 bases at J, leaving 12 bases unmatched. The CDR3 DNA reads as TGCAGTGCTAGAGACCCCAAGGCGGGAGCGGGGGGGGATACGCAGTATTTT. Translating it yields CSARDPKAGAGGDTQYF.

This clonotype was seen only a few times. The chain has TRBV20-1 and TRBJ2-3; D unresolved. The CDR3 spans 14 residues. The germline V and J ends were trimmed by 4 bases and 6 bases, with 17 bases remaining between them. In germline, CDR1 is DFQATT, CDR2 SNEGSKA (reference sequence). The CDR3 DNA follows: TGCAGTGCTAATCAGTACCCGGCCCGGGATACGCAGTATTTT. Its protein product is CSANQYPARDTQYF.

This clonotype has more than one count but fewer than ten. The chain is built from TRBV24-1 and TRBJ2-3, with 7 bases aligning to TRBD1. There are 14 residues in the CDR3. Trimming at V came to 3 bases and at J to 4 bases, leaving 3 bases not matched to a gene. The V gene's germline CDR1 is KGHDR and CDR2 SFDVKD. CDR3 region: CATSDPQGADTQYF. The CDR3 DNA follows: TGTGCCACCAGTGATCCTCAGGGGGCAGATACGCAGTATTTT.

The genes are TRBV19 and TRBJ1-6, with D maybe TRBD1 (6 bases). The V end was cut by 6 bases, the J end by 10 bases, with 13 bases between. This CDR3 spans 13 amino acids. Germline V gene data show CDR1 as LNHDA and CDR2 as SQIVND (reference sequence). The CDR3 sequence: CASSPDSHSPLHF. The CDR3, as DNA: TGTGCCAGTAGCCCGGACAGTCACTCACCCCTCCACTTT.

J is TRBJ2-7 and V is TRBV2; 13 bases match TRBD2. The V gene end was trimmed by 10 bases and the J gene end by 5 bases; junction bases not matched to a gene: 5. The CDR3 has 13 amino acids. Looked up from germline, CDR1 is SNHLY and CDR2 is FYNNEI. CDR3 residues: CAIRTSGGHEQYF. The CDR3 DNA is TGTGCCATAAGGACTAGCGGGGGCCACGAGCAGTACTTC.

The rearrangement uses TRBV7-9 and TRBJ2-7, with a possible D match to TRBD2 (5 bases). V was clipped by 5 bases and J by 6 bases, with 26 bases between them. The CDR3 sequence is 17 residues long. The germline CDR1 and CDR2 sequences are SEHNR and FQNEAQ (reference sequence). The CDR3 DNA reads as TGTGCCAGCAGCCCCTTAATACTGAGGGCCAGGAGGAGCGAGCAGTACTTC. Translating gives CASSPLILRARRSEQYF.

The rearrangement joins TRBV28 to TRBJ2-5, with D possibly TRBD1 on 6 matching bases. V was clipped by 2 bases and J by 2 bases, with 12 bases between them. The CDR3 contains 15 residues. Germline CDR1 reads MDHEN; CDR2 reads SYDVKM. The CDR3 is CASSLVQGGQETQYF. The CDR3 DNA is TGTGCCAGCAGTTTAGTACAGGGTGGACAAGAGACCCAGTACTTC.

The chain joins TRBV20-1 to TRBJ2-1; 7 bases match TRBD2. This CDR3 contains 14 residues. Germline V CDR1 and CDR2: DFQATT, SNEGSKA (reference sequence). After removal of 1 base from V and 2 bases from J, the junction contained 2 bases not matched to a gene. CDR3 nucleotide sequence: TGCAGTGCTAGAGGGCTAGCGGCCTACAATGAGCAGTTCTTC. Translating it yields CSARGLAAYNEQFF.

The genes are TRBV2 and TRBJ1-6; unclear D gene. The CDR3 covers 14 residues. Trimming cost V 0 bases and J 10 bases, with 10 bases left between them. Germline V gene sequence: CDR1 SNHLY, CDR2 FYNNEI. The CDR3, as DNA: TGTGCCAGCAGTGAAGCGCAGAGGACCTCACCCCTCCACTTT. It codes for CASSEAQRTSPLHF.